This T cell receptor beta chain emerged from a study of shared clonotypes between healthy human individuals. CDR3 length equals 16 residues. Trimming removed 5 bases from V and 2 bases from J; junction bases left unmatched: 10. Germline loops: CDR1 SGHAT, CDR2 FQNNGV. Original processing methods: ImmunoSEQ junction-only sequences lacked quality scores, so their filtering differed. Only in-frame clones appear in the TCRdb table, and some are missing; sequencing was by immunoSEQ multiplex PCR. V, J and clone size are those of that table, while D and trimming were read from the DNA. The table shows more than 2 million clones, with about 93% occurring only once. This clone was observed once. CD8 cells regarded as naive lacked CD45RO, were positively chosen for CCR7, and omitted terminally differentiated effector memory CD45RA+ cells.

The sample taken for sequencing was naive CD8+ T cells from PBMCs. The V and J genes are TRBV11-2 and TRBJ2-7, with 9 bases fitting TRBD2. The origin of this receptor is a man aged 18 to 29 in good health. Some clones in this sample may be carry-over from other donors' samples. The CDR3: CASSAPLTSGTYEQYF. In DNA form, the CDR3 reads TGTGCCAGCAGCGCCCCCCTGACTAGCGGAACCTACGAGCAGTACTTC.